The 16 T cell receptor beta chains given below trace back to one sample, sequenced in a study of T cell clonotyping in hematopoietic cell transplantation. Only in-frame clones appear in the TCRdb table, and some are missing; sequencing was by immunoSEQ multiplex PCR. The sample consists of about 29,000 clones, around nine tenths of them appearing once. The specimen was PBMCs, collected 100 days after allogeneic stem cell transplant. Receptors were obtained from a female patient in her fifties or sixties who had an allogeneic stem cell transplant from a related donor, so the T cells may come from the graft donor. Some clones in this sample may be carry-over from other donors' samples.

The rearrangement joins TRBV5-6 to TRBJ1-2; perhaps TRBD1 as D (5 bases). Germline CDR1 is SGHDT and CDR2 is YYEEEE. The CDR3 is 15 amino acids. V was pared by 0 bases and J by 2 bases, with 11 bases between. The CDR3 loop reads CASSLDRGRNYGYTF. The DNA for the CDR3 is TGTGCCAGCAGCTTGGACCGGGGACGCAACTATGGCTACACCTTC.

This chain uses TRBV6-1 with TRBJ2-5; D remains unclear. There are 11 residues in the CDR3. From germline, CDR1 is MNHNS and CDR2 SASEGT. Between the trimmed V and J ends, which lost 6 bases and 4 bases, there was a span of 6 bases. The CDR3 reads CASRIRETQYF. CDR3 in DNA: TGTGCCAGCAGGATAAGAGAGACCCAGTACTTC.

CDR3 in amino acids: CASSYSDGGREQYF. The CDR3 DNA follows: TGTGCCAGCAGTTACTCAGACGGGGGACGCGAGCAGTACTTC. V is TRBV6-5 and J is TRBJ2-7, with D possibly being TRBD2 (6 bases). CDR3 length: 14 amino acids. Germline-derived CDR1 and CDR2 are MNHEY and SVGAGI. Trimming took off 0 bases at V and 6 bases at J, with 12 bases between the two ends.

This clone was seen only a few times. The chain links TRBV11-2 to TRBJ2-1; perhaps D is TRBD1 or TRBD2 (5 bases each). Trimming took 0 bases from V and 7 from J, leaving 13 bases between them. This CDR3 is 15 amino acids long. CDR1 is SGHAT, CDR2 FQNNGV, per germline. This CDR3 reads CASSLEGTLGNEQFF. CDR3 DNA sequence: TGTGCCAGCAGCTTAGAGGGGACCCTAGGGAATGAGCAGTTCTTC. The entire variable domain, with the rest obtained from reference TRBV11-2 and TRBJ2-1, is as follows: EAGVAQSPRYKIIEKRQSVAFWCNPISGHATLYWYQQILGQGPKLLIQFQNNGVVDDSQLPKDRFSAERLKGVDSTLKIQPAKLEDSAVYLCASSLEGTLGNEQFFGPGTRLTVL.

The chain links TRBV4-1 to TRBJ2-3; possibly TRBD2 for D (6 bases). Trimming shortened V by 4 bases and J by 6 bases, and 20 bases separated the two germline ends. This CDR3 region has 16 residues. Germline V gene sequence: CDR1 MGHRA, CDR2 YSYEKL. The CDR3: CASSLLGGPVVDTQYF. CDR3 DNA sequence: TGCGCCAGCAGCCTTCTAGGAGGGCCCGTAGTGGATACGCAGTATTTT.

This chain uses TRBV4-3 with TRBJ2-2, with D unclear. With 0 bases removed from V and 3 bases from J, the gap between germline ends came to 11 bases. This CDR3 has 16 residues. Germline V CDR1 and CDR2: LGHNA, YSLEER. The CDR3 reads CASSQDNGRDTGELFF. CDR3 nucleotide sequence: TGCGCCAGCAGCCAAGATAACGGGCGAGACACCGGGGAGCTGTTTTTT.

The chain combines TRBV7-9 with TRBJ2-5; tentatively, D is TRBD1 (5 bases). The CDR3 has 15 amino acids. The germline gives CDR1 SEHNR, CDR2 FQNEAQ (reference sequence). V gave up 5 bases and J gave up 5 bases, with 18 bases separating them. The CDR3 nucleotides are TGTGCCAGCAGCCCCCCCCAGGGATTGGGCGAGACCCAGTACTTC. Translating gives CASSPPQGLGETQYF.

The chain has TRBV12-5 and TRBJ2-7; D tentatively reads TRBD1 or TRBD2 (5 bases each). This CDR3 region has 14 residues. Germline lookup yields CDR1 LGHNT and CDR2 FRNRAP. V was clipped by 6 bases and J by 5 bases, with 17 bases between them. The CDR3 loop reads CASGITQGTDEQYF. CDR3 nucleotide sequence: TGTGCTAGTGGAATTACACAAGGGACGGACGAGCAGTACTTC. The whole variable domain, filled in from reference TRBV12-5 and TRBJ2-7, reads DARVTQTPRHKVTEMGQEVTMRCQPILGHNTVFWYRQTMMQGLELLAYFRNRAPLDDSGMPKDRFSAEMPDATLATLKIQPSEPRDSAVYFCASGITQGTDEQYFGPGTRLTVT.

This clone was seen just once. The chain uses TRBV5-4 and TRBJ2-7; maybe TRBD1 (5 bases). The CDR3 consists of 14 residues. The V gene's germline CDR1 is SGHNT and CDR2 YYREEE (reference sequence). V was cut by 6 bases and J by 3 bases, with 16 bases left in between. The CDR3 bases are TGTGCCAGCACCAACCCCCCGACAGACTACGAGCAGTACTTC. It specifies CASTNPPTDYEQYF.

V gene TRBV6-5 combines with J gene TRBJ1-2; D not resolved. With 6 bases removed from V and 2 bases from J, the gap between germline ends came to 10 bases. The CDR3 runs to 13 residues. CDR1 is MNHEY, CDR2 SVGAGI, per germline. The CDR3 DNA sequence: TGTGCCAGCAGCAAAAGGAGAAACTATGGCTACACCTTC. This sequence encodes CASSKRRNYGYTF.

This clone was observed a single time. J is TRBJ2-7 and V is TRBV28; weak D call: TRBD2 (6 bases). Between the trimmed V and J ends, which lost 7 bases and 2 bases, there was a span of 12 bases. This CDR3 spans 13 amino acids. CDR1 is MDHEN and CDR2 is SYDVKM in the germline V gene. CDR3 amino acids: CASTRDLAYEQYF. In DNA, the CDR3 is TGTGCCAGCACACGGGACTTGGCCTACGAGCAGTACTTC.

This rearrangement joins TRBV19 to TRBJ1-2, with a tentative D call TRBD1 (5 bases). The CDR3 is 17 residues long. Trimming took off 2 bases at V and 4 bases at J, with 20 bases between the two ends. Germline V lookup: CDR1 LNHDA, CDR2 SQIVND (reference sequence). The CDR3 DNA follows: TGTGCCAGTAGTATAAGGGGACGGAAAGAGGAGACCTATGGCTACACCTTC. This gives the protein CASSIRGRKEETYGYTF.

V is TRBV9 and J is TRBJ2-7; tentative D call: TRBD2 (5 bases). Germline loops: CDR1 SGDLS, CDR2 YYNGEE. Between the trimmed V and J ends, which lost 0 bases and 0 bases, there was a span of 10 bases. The CDR3 totals 15 residues. This chain's CDR3 is CASSVGTGVSYEQYF. The CDR3 coding sequence is TGTGCCAGCAGCGTAGGGACTGGGGTCTCCTACGAGCAGTACTTC.

This clone has just one count. The gene calls are TRBV2 and TRBJ1-2, with 8 bases identical to TRBD1. Germline values: CDR1 SNHLY, CDR2 FYNNEI. V lost 7 bases to trimming and J lost 6 bases; unmatched junction nucleotides: 10. The CDR3 sequence is 14 residues long. The CDR3 is CASIRTGNIDGYTF. The CDR3 DNA is TGTGCCAGCATCCGGACAGGGAACATTGATGGCTACACCTTC. Filled out from reference TRBV2 and TRBJ1-2, the complete variable domain reads EPEVTQTPSHQVTQMGQEVILRCVPISNHLYFYWYRQILGQKVEFLVSFYNNEISEKSEIFDDQFSVERPDGSNFTLKIRSTKLEDSAMYFCASIRTGNIDGYTFGSGTRLTVV.

V usage is TRBV4-2 and J usage is TRBJ2-7; the D gene is possibly TRBD1 (5 bases). Germline lookup yields CDR1 LGHNA and CDR2 YNFKEQ. Deletions cut 1 base from V and 2 bases from J, with 9 bases between. There are 14 residues in the CDR3. CDR3 sequence reads: CASSQGAGTYEQYF. CDR3 nucleotides: TGTGCCAGCAGCCAAGGGGCAGGGACCTACGAGCAGTACTTC.

This sequence joins TRBV2 and TRBJ1-6, with D uncertain. V was cut by 1 base and J by 9 bases, with 7 bases left in between. The CDR3 length is 13 residues. CDR1 and CDR2 from the germline V gene are SNHLY and FYNNEI. The DNA of the CDR3 is TGTGCCAGCAGTGAAGGGGTTCTTTCACCCCTCCACTTT. Protein product: CASSEGVLSPLHF.